This T cell receptor beta chain was retrieved from a study of blood T cell repertoires in COVID-19. Generated by immunoSEQ multiplex PCR, the TCRdb table keeps only in-frame clones and is missing some. This table has about 59,000 clones, less than 80% appearing once. This CDR3 region has 14 residues. Germline values: CDR1 LGHDT, CDR2 YNNKEL (reference sequence). V lost 0 bases and J lost 6, with 9 bases in between. This TCR came from a human donor in a cohort sampled during active COVID-19. The J gene is TRBJ2-1, the V gene TRBV3-1 (or the pseudogene TRBV3-2), with D possibly being TRBD2 (6 bases). What was sequenced was peripheral blood. CDR3 region: CASSQERRGNEQFF. DNA for the CDR3: TGTGCCAGCAGCCAAGAAAGGAGGGGCAATGAGCAGTTCTTC.